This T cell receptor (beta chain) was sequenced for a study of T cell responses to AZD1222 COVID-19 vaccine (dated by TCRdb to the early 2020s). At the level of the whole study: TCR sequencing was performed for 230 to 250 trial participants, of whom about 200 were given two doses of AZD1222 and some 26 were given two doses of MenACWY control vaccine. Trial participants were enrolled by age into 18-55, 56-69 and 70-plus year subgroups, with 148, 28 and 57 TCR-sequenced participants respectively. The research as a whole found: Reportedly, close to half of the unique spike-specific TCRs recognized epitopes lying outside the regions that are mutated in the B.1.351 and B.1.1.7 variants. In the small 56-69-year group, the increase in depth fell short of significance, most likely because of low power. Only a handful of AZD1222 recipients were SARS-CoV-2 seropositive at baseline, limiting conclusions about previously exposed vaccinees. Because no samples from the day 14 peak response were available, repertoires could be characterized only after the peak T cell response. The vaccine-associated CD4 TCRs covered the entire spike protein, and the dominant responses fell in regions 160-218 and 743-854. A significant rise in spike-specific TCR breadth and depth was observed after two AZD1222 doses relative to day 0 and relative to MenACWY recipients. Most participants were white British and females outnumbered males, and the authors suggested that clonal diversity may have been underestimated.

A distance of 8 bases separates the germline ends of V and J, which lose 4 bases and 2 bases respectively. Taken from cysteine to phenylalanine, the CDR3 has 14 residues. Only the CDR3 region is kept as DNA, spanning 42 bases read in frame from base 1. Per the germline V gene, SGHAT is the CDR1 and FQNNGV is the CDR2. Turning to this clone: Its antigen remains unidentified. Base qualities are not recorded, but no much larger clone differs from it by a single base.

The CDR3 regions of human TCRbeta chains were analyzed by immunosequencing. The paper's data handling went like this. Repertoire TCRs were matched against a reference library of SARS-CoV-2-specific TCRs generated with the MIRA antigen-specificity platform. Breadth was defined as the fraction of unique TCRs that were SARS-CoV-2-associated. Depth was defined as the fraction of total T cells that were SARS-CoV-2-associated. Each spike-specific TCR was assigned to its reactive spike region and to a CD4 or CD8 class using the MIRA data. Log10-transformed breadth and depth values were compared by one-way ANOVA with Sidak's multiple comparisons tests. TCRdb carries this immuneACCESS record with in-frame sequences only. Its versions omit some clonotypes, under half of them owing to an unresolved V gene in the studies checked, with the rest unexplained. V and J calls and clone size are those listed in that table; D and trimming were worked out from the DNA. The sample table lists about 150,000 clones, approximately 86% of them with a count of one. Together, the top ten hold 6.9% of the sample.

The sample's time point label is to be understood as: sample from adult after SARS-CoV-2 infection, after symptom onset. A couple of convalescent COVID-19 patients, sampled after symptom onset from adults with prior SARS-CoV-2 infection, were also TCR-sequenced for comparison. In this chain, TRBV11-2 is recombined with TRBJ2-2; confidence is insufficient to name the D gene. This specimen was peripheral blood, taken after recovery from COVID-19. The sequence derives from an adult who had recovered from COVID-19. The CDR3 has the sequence CASSWGSNTGELFF. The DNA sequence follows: TGTGCCAGCAGCTGGGGTTCAAACACCGGGGAGCTGTTTTTT. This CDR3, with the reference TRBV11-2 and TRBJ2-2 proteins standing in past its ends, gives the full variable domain EAGVAQSPRYKIIEKRQSVAFWCNPISGHATLYWYQQILGQGPKLLIQFQNNGVVDDSQLPKDRFSAERLKGVDSTLKIQPAKLEDSAVYLCASSWGSNTGELFFGEGSRLTVL.